These 27 T cell receptor beta chains came from one sample sequenced in a study of regulatory T cells in long-lasting Graves disease. Arm-PCR with iRepertoire HTBI primers amplified the CDR3 regions for these TCR beta libraries. MiXCR, applied by TCRdb to the multiplex PCR reads, yields one record per CDR3 protein. Of roughly 700,000 distinct CDR3 sequences listed, 30% are singletons. Time point meaning: persistent/refractory GD, antithyroid drugs over 5 years with positive TRAb. Following extraction of RNA from PBMCs, that RNA was used to make the TCR library. The specimen comprised peripheral blood mononuclear cells (PBMCs), sampled when the disease was refractory, from a patient treated with antithyroid drugs. The origin of the receptors is a female donor with Graves disease.

The chain recombines TRBV19 with TRBJ1-2, with TRBD1 matching 9 bases. The CDR3 has 15 residues. V gave up 3 bases and J gave up 5 bases; unmatched junction bases: 7. In germline, CDR1 is LNHDA, CDR2 SQIVND (reference sequence). The CDR3 reads CASSMTVQGAYGYTF. In nucleotides, the CDR3 is TGTGCCAGTAGTATGACGGTACAGGGGGCGTATGGCTACACCTTC. Based on the CDR3 plus reference TRBV19 and TRBJ1-2, the full variable domain is DGGITQSPKYLFRKEGQNVTLSCEQNLNHDAMYWYRQDPGQGLRLIYYSQIVNDFQKGDIAEGYSVSREKKESFPLTVTSAQKNPTAFYLCASSMTVQGAYGYTFGSGTRLTVV.

The chain couples TRBV24-1 to TRBJ1-5; TRBD1 aligns across 8 bases. The CDR3 loop spans 16 amino acids. Germline values: CDR1 KGHDR, CDR2 SFDVKD. V was pared by 3 bases and J by 3 bases, with 6 bases of the junction left unmatched. For the CDR3, the DNA is TGTGCCACCAGTGATGGTGACAGGGGTGACAATCAGCCCCAGCATTTT. Translating it yields CATSDGDRGDNQPQHF.

The chain has TRBV20-1 and TRBJ2-2; the D is unclear. Trimming shortened V by 0 bases and J by 0 bases, and 14 bases separated the two germline ends. The CDR3 runs to 17 residues. Germline V gene lookup returns CDR1 DFQATT and CDR2 SNEGSKA (reference sequence). The CDR3 sequence is CSARDRRGGPNTGELFF. The CDR3 DNA reads as TGCAGTGCTAGAGATAGGCGAGGCGGCCCGAACACCGGGGAGCTGTTTTTT.

V usage is TRBV7-3 and J usage is TRBJ2-2; 7 bases match TRBD2. This CDR3 has 15 residues. CDR1 and CDR2 from the germline V gene are SGHTA and FQGTGA. The junction had 9 bases not matched to a gene; V was cut back by 4 bases and J by 7 bases. The CDR3 region is CASSSPGTTNGELFF. CDR3 nucleotides: TGTGCCAGCAGCTCGCCCGGGACTACTAACGGGGAGCTGTTTTTT.

The sample holds a few counts of this clonotype. The rearrangement uses TRBV15 and TRBJ1-2, with 9 bases fitting TRBD1. This CDR3 has 15 residues. Unmatched junction bases numbered 2, after V lost 1 base and J lost 2 bases. Germline CDR1 LNHNV, CDR2 YYDKDF (reference sequence). CDR3 residues: CATSRGGTGNYGYTF. Written as DNA, the CDR3 is TGTGCCACCAGCAGAGGTGGGACAGGGAACTATGGCTACACCTTC.

The rearrangement uses TRBV10-2 and TRBJ1-1; tentatively, D is TRBD1 (5 bases). The V gene's germline CDR1 is WSHSY and CDR2 SAAADI. This CDR3 region has 13 residues. Deletions cut 6 bases from V and 1 base from J, with 9 bases between. The CDR3 coding sequence is TGCGCCAGCAGGCACCAGGGGAACACTGAAGCTTTCTTT. It encodes CASRHQGNTEAFF.

This clonotype was counted at least ten times. The rearrangement joins TRBV11-2 to TRBJ2-7; 7 bases are shared with TRBD1. Germline CDR1 SGHAT, CDR2 FQNNGV. This CDR3 is 15 amino acids long. V shed 6 bases, J shed 8 bases, and the junction held 16 bases outside the gene matches. CDR3 residues: CASRDLRGPFGQQYF. DNA of the CDR3: TGTGCCAGCAGAGATCTTAGGGGGCCGTTCGGTCAGCAGTACTTC.

The chain joins TRBV7-9 to TRBJ1-4, with TRBD1 identical over 9 bases. The CDR3 runs 18 residues. In germline, CDR1 is SEHNR, CDR2 FQNEAQ (reference sequence). After removal of 0 bases from V and 3 bases from J, the junction contained 8 bases not matched to a gene. The CDR3 DNA sequence: TGTGCCAGCAGCTTAGCAGTTGGGACAGGGTTGGCTAATGAAAAACTGTTTTTT. It translates to CASSLAVGTGLANEKLFF. Full variable domain (missing parts from reference TRBV7-9 and TRBJ1-4): DTGVSQNPRHKITKRGQNVTFRCDPISEHNRLYWYRQTLGQGPEFLTYFQNEAQLEKSRLLSDRFSAERPKGSFSTLEIQRTEQGDSAMYLCASSLAVGTGLANEKLFFGSGTQLSVL.

The chain employs TRBV4-1 and TRBJ1-4, with unresolved D. The V end lost 0 bases, the J end lost 3 bases, and 8 bases lay between the germline ends. Germline CDR1 reads MGHRA; CDR2 reads YSYEKL. The CDR3 totals 15 residues. Written as DNA, the CDR3 is TGCGCCAGCAGCCAAGAATACAGCTCTAATGAAAAACTGTTTTTT. Its translation is CASSQEYSSNEKLFF.

This clonotype was detected a few times. This chain links TRBV7-3 with TRBJ2-7, with 8 nucleotides matching TRBD2. The CDR3 covers 14 residues. The germline gives CDR1 SGHTA, CDR2 FQGTGA. Losses at the gene ends were 4 bases for V and 6 bases for J; bases not matched to a gene: 8. CDR3 sequence: CASSSPGLEGEQYF. CDR3 sequence (DNA): TGTGCCAGCAGCTCCCCGGGACTAGAAGGCGAGCAGTACTTC.

The chain recombines TRBV7-6 with TRBJ1-1; D ambiguous. V was trimmed by 4 bases and J by 0 bases, leaving 15 bases between them. This CDR3 spans 16 amino acids. In germline, CDR1 is SGHVS, CDR2 FNYEAQ. The CDR3 sequence: CASSSDVLGMNTEAFF. CDR3 nucleotide sequence: TGTGCCAGCAGCTCAGACGTGCTGGGAATGAACACTGAAGCTTTCTTT.

The table lists this clonotype with a few counts. The chain has TRBV12-3 or TRBV12-4 and TRBJ1-2, with 7 bases lining up with TRBD1. V shed 5 bases and J 4 bases; nucleotides not matched to a gene: 10. The CDR3 covers 15 residues. DNA of the CDR3: TGTGCCAGCAGTGAACAGGGGAGAGGCGGCTATGGCTACACCTTC. This translates into CASSEQGRGGYGYTF.

This clonotype was seen at least ten times. V is TRBV6-1 and J is TRBJ1-2, with 8 bases matching TRBD1. CDR1 MNHNS and CDR2 SASEGT come from the germline V gene. V shed 4 bases and J 8 bases; nucleotides not matched to a gene: 6. This CDR3 has 13 residues. The CDR3 sequence: CASSVDRVGGYTF. The CDR3 DNA sequence: TGTGCCAGCAGTGTGGACAGGGTGGGCGGCTACACCTTC.

This clonotype was seen a few times. DNA of the CDR3: TGCAGCGTTGAAGAACAGGGCTTCGGCTATGGCTACACCTTC. This sequence encodes CSVEEQGFGYGYTF. J is TRBJ1-2 and V is TRBV29-1, with D possibly TRBD1 on 6 matching bases. Germline V lookup: CDR1 SQVTM, CDR2 ANQGSEA. The V gene lost 0 bases and the J gene lost 4 bases, with 12 bases spanning the gap. The CDR3 has 14 amino acids.

Only a few counts were recorded for this clonotype. This chain connects TRBV19 to TRBJ1-1; perhaps TRBD1 as D (5 bases). This CDR3 is 14 amino acids long. V was clipped by 1 base and J by 3 bases, with 9 bases between them. Germline CDR1 LNHDA, CDR2 SQIVND (reference sequence). The CDR3 DNA reads as TGTGCCAGTAGTATAGGACAGATCCACACTGAAGCTTTCTTT. This translates into CASSIGQIHTEAFF.

This clonotype was picked up a small number of times. This chain joins TRBV6-5 and TRBJ1-1; D is uncertain. CDR1 and CDR2 (germline): MNHEY, SVGAGI. V was clipped by 0 bases and J by 5 bases, with 7 bases between them. The CDR3 totals 13 residues. The CDR3 loop is CASSYSIETEAFF. The CDR3 bases are TGTGCCAGCAGTTACTCGATAGAGACTGAAGCTTTCTTT.

This clonotype has at least ten counts. The chain has TRBV9 and TRBJ1-1; D gene uncertain. With 4 bases removed from V and 2 bases from J, the gap between germline ends came to 9 bases. CDR3 length: 13 amino acids. Germline CDR1 reads SGDLS; CDR2 reads YYNGEE. CDR3 in amino acids: CASSPWANTEAFF. CDR3 DNA sequence: TGTGCCAGCAGCCCCTGGGCCAACACTGAAGCTTTCTTT.

This clonotype was observed a handful of times. The chain has TRBV6-1 and TRBJ2-7; D unresolved. The V and J ends lost 7 bases and 0 bases respectively, with 13 bases between them. CDR1 and CDR2 from the germline V gene are MNHNS and SASEGT. The CDR3 loop spans 14 amino acids. The CDR3 DNA is TGTGCCAGCACCCCTATGTCGGTCTCCTACGAGCAGTACTTC. Translated: CASTPMSVSYEQYF.

In DNA, the CDR3 is TGTGCCAGCAGAATCAACCCCGGGGCTCGGGAGACCCAGTACTTC. This encodes CASRINPGARETQYF. This chain connects TRBV6-1 to TRBJ2-5, with D perhaps matching TRBD1 or TRBD2 (5 bases each). Trimming shortened V by 6 bases and J by 5 bases, and 19 bases separated the two germline ends. CDR3 size: 15 residues. CDR1 is MNHNS, CDR2 SASEGT, per germline.

This chain joins TRBV9 and TRBJ2-7, with TRBD1 matching over 9 bases. This CDR3 is 16 amino acids long. Germline loops: CDR1 SGDLS, CDR2 YYNGEE. V dropped 3 bases and J dropped 2; count of bases not matched to a gene: 9. The CDR3 DNA reads as TGTGCCAGCAGCGCGAACCTCGGGACAGGGACCTACGAGCAGTACTTC. Protein sequence: CASSANLGTGTYEQYF.

V is TRBV6-1 and J is TRBJ1-2, with D unresolved. Germline CDR1 MNHNS, CDR2 SASEGT. The CDR3 has 14 residues. Trimming left V 1 base short and J 4 bases short, with 10 bases between. The CDR3 loop reads CASSEVRQSYGYTF. Here the CDR3 DNA reads TGTGCCAGCAGTGAAGTGCGTCAGTCCTATGGCTACACCTTC.

The V call is TRBV9, the J call TRBJ1-4; D perhaps matches TRBD1 (5 bases). Germline V CDR1 and CDR2: SGDLS, YYNGEE. V was pared by 3 bases and J by 7 bases, with 13 bases between. This CDR3 region has 14 residues. The CDR3 region is CASSAQGTFEKLFF. DNA for the CDR3: TGTGCCAGCAGCGCGCAGGGTACGTTTGAAAAACTGTTTTTT.

This rearrangement joins TRBV20-1 to TRBJ1-4; D is possibly TRBD1 (5 bases). The CDR3 length is 13 residues. V gave up 5 bases and J gave up 4 bases, with 11 bases separating them. The germline gives CDR1 DFQATT, CDR2 SNEGSKA (reference sequence). CDR3 nucleotide sequence: TGCAGTGCTCAGGGCGGCGGTAATGAAAAACTGTTTTTT. Translation: CSAQGGGNEKLFF.

This clonotype was counted ten times or more. The chain employs TRBV6-1 and TRBJ1-2; D gene ambiguous. CDR1 MNHNS and CDR2 SASEGT come from the germline V gene. V lost 5 bases, J lost 2 bases, and 24 bases lay in between. There are 18 residues in the CDR3. The CDR3 coding sequence is TGTGCCAGCAGTCGCTTAGCACTAGGTTCCCCTTCAAACTATGGCTACACCTTC. It is translated as CASSRLALGSPSNYGYTF.

The V call is TRBV27, the J call TRBJ1-1; tentative D call: TRBD1 (5 bases). The CDR3 runs to 12 residues. Germline V gives CDR1 MNHEY, CDR2 SMNVEV (reference sequence). V was shortened by 5 bases and J by 8 bases, with 12 bases between the two germline ends. CDR3 sequence: CASSLLEGEAFF. CDR3 bases: TGTGCCAGCAGTCTCCTTGAGGGGGAAGCTTTCTTT.

The rearrangement joins TRBV20-1 to TRBJ2-1; 13 bases are shared with TRBD2. V dropped 1 base and J dropped 10; count of bases not matched to a gene: 7. The CDR3 loop spans 15 amino acids. Germline lookup yields CDR1 DFQATT and CDR2 SNEGSKA (reference sequence). DNA for the CDR3: TGCAGTGCTAGAGCGGGACTAGCGGGATTTGAGGAGCAGTTCTTC. This sequence encodes CSARAGLAGFEEQFF.

This clonotype was detected a few times. CDR3 nucleotide sequence: TGTGCCAGTAGTGTTTGGCAGGGGCTCATGAACACTGAAGCTTTCTTT. This codes for CASSVWQGLMNTEAFF. The chain combines TRBV19 with TRBJ1-1; weak D call: TRBD1 (6 bases). Trimming cost V 5 bases and J 0 bases, with 16 bases left between them. The CDR3 is 16 amino acids. Germline values: CDR1 LNHDA, CDR2 SQIVND (reference sequence).